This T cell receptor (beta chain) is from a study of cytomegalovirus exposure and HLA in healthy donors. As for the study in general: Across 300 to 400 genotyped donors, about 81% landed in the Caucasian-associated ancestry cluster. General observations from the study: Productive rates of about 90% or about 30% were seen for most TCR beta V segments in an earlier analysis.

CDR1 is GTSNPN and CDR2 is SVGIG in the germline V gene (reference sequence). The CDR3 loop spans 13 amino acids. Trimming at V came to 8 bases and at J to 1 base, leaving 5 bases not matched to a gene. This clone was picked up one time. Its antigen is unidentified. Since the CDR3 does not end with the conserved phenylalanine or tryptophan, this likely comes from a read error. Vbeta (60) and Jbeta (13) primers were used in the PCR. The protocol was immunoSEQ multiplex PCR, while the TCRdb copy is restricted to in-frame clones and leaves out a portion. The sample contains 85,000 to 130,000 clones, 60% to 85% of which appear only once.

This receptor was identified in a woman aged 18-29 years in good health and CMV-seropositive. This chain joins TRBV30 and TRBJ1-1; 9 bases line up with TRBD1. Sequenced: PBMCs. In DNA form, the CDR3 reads TGTGCCCGCGGGACAGGGTCGAACACTGAAGCTTTCCTT. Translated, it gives CARGTGSNTEAFL.